The entry below gives a single T cell receptor beta chain sequence along with its context. Under the authors' procedure: Estimation of nucleated cell counts relied on the amplification of reference gene primers. Assay used: immunoSEQ multiplex PCR; TCRdb lists only in-frame clones, some missing. The DNA was the basis for D and trimming; V, J and clone size are from that table. The repertoire includes around 320,000 clones, roughly 88% of them detected once, and about 7% sits in the top ten. The CDR3 sequence is 14 residues long. Germline lookup yields CDR1 SQVTM and CDR2 ANQGSEA. Losses at the gene ends were 7 bases for V and 3 bases for J; bases not matched to a gene: 7. This sample was included in a study of blood T cell repertoires in COVID-19.

This sequence originates from a woman aged 30 to 39 who had recovered from COVID-19. Source material: peripheral blood. The rearrangement joins TRBV29-1 to TRBJ1-3; 9 bases agree with TRBD1. As DNA, the CDR3 is TGCAGCGCGGCTACAGGGGGCAATGGAAACACCATATATTTT. Encoded protein: CSAATGGNGNTIYF.